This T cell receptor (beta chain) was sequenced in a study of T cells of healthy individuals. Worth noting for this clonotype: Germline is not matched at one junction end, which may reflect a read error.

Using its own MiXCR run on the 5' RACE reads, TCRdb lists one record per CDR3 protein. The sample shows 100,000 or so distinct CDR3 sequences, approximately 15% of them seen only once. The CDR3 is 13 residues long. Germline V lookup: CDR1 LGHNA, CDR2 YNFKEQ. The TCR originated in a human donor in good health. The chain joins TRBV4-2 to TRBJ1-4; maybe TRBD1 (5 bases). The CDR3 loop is CASSQDLGEKLLF. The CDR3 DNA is TGTGCCAGCAGCCAAGATTTAGGGGAGAAACTGTTATTT.